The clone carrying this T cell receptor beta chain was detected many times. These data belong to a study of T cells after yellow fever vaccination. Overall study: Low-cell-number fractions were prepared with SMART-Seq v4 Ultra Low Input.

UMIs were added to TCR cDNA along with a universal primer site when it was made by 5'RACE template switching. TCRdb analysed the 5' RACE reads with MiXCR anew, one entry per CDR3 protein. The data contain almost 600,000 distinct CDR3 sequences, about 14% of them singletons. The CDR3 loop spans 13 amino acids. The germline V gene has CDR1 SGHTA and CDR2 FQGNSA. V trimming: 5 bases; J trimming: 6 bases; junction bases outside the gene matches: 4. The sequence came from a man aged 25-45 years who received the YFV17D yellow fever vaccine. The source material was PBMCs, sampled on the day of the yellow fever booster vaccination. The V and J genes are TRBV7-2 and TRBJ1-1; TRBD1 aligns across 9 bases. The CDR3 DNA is TGTGCCAGCAGCCTACAGGGGGCGGCTGAAGCTTTCTTT. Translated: CASSLQGAAEAFF.